The 17 T cell receptor beta chains below come from one sample, sequenced in a study of cytomegalovirus exposure and HLA in healthy donors. The PCR had 60 Vbeta and 13 Jbeta primers. Produced via immunoSEQ multiplex PCR; TCRdb's table is partial and in-frame only. The sample has some 180,000 clones; roughly 79% are singletons. The sample comprised PBMCs. These receptor sequences come from a male donor in good health and CMV-seronegative.

This chain connects TRBV30 to TRBJ1-5; weak D call: TRBD1 (5 bases). V was pared by 0 bases and J by 6 bases, with 9 bases between. The CDR3 is made up of 13 amino acids. Looked up from germline, CDR1 is GTSNPN and CDR2 is SVGIG (reference sequence). The CDR3 coding sequence is TGTGCCTGGAGTGTATGGGGGGTTCAGCCCCAGCATTTT. The encoded protein is CAWSVWGVQPQHF.

This clone came up a few times. The chain carries TRBV9 and TRBJ2-1; 8 bases align to TRBD2. Germline assignment: CDR1 SGDLS and CDR2 YYNGEE. The CDR3 has 18 amino acids. V shed 3 bases, J shed 3 bases, and the junction held 14 bases outside the gene matches. CDR3 region: CASSAHGGASGFYNEQFF. In nucleotides, the CDR3 is TGTGCCAGCAGCGCCCACGGGGGCGCTAGCGGGTTCTACAATGAGCAGTTCTTC.

The J gene is TRBJ2-7, the V gene TRBV28, with 13 bases fitting TRBD2. V dropped 6 bases and J dropped 3; count of bases not matched to a gene: 14. Germline CDR1 reads MDHEN; CDR2 reads SYDVKM. CDR3 length equals 18 residues. CDR3 amino acids: CASRQHGTSGMASYEQYF. CDR3 coding DNA: TGTGCCAGCAGACAACACGGGACTAGCGGGATGGCGAGCTACGAGCAGTACTTC.

The chain employs TRBV7-3 and TRBJ1-5; 9 bases are shared with TRBD1. CDR1 and CDR2 (germline): SGHTA, FQGTGA. The CDR3 runs 16 residues. V lost 5 bases to trimming and J lost 7 bases; unmatched junction nucleotides: 12. The CDR3 coding sequence is TGTGCCAGCAGCCCCCCCGGGACAGGGAACGGACAGCCCCAGCATTTT. As protein: CASSPPGTGNGQPQHF.

The CDR3 nucleotides read TGTGCCATCAGTGAGGGGACAGGCTCACCCCTCCACTTT. This translates into CAISEGTGSPLHF. The genes are TRBV10-3 and TRBJ1-6; 8 nucleotides align to TRBD1. This CDR3 contains 13 residues. Trimming took 2 bases from V and 10 from J; bases not matched to a gene: 1. The germline V gene has CDR1 ENHRY and CDR2 SYGVKD.

The V gene is TRBV4-1, the J gene TRBJ1-4; 7 positions agree with TRBD1. J was trimmed by 4 bases and V by 6 bases; bases with no gene match: 8. The CDR3 runs 15 residues. The germline V gene has CDR1 MGHRA and CDR2 YSYEKL. The CDR3 loop reads CASSRVGQLNEKLFF. The CDR3 DNA sequence: TGCGCCAGCAGTCGAGTGGGACAGCTTAATGAAAAACTGTTTTTT.

This rearrangement joins TRBV5-1 to TRBJ2-5; the match to TRBD2 covers 7 bases. The CDR3 runs to 15 residues. Germline V gene sequence: CDR1 SGHRS, CDR2 YFSETQ. V lost 3 bases, J lost 7 bases, and 12 bases stayed unmatched. The DNA for the CDR3 is TGCGCCAGCAGCTGGGGGGGACTGGTCGAGGGGACCCAGTACTTC. It encodes CASSWGGLVEGTQYF.

The chain carries TRBV7-6 and TRBJ2-4; tentative D call: TRBD1 (6 bases). Germline CDR1 is SGHVS and CDR2 is FNYEAQ. The germline V and J ends were trimmed by 3 bases and 4 bases, with 13 bases remaining between them. This CDR3 has 15 residues. The CDR3 sequence is CASSLLSGTKNIQYF. The CDR3 DNA reads TGTGCCAGCAGCTTGCTCTCAGGGACAAAAAACATTCAGTACTTC.

The chain is built from TRBV11-2 and TRBJ1-1, with D uncertain. The CDR3 is 13 residues long. V gave up 5 bases and J gave up 3 bases, with 10 bases separating them. Germline V gives CDR1 SGHAT, CDR2 FQNNGV. Here the CDR3 reads CASSRGGYTEAFF. CDR3 nucleotide sequence: TGTGCCAGCAGCAGAGGCGGATACACTGAAGCTTTCTTT. The variable domain in full, completed from reference TRBV11-2 and TRBJ1-1, reads EAGVAQSPRYKIIEKRQSVAFWCNPISGHATLYWYQQILGQGPKLLIQFQNNGVVDDSQLPKDRFSAERLKGVDSTLKIQPAKLEDSAVYLCASSRGGYTEAFFGQGTRLTVV.

The V and J genes are TRBV15 and TRBJ1-1, with D possibly matching TRBD1 (6 bases). The CDR3 covers 15 residues. V lost 2 bases to trimming and J lost 5 bases, with 15 bases between them. The germline V gene has CDR1 LNHNV and CDR2 YYDKDF (reference sequence). As DNA, the CDR3 is TGTGCCACCAGCAGATCCCGGGGGGCTACTACTGAAGCTTTCTTT. Amino acids: CATSRSRGATTEAFF.

V usage is TRBV7-8 and J usage is TRBJ1-1; D is perhaps TRBD1 (5 bases). With 4 bases removed from V and 5 bases from J, the gap between germline ends came to 14 bases. The length of the CDR3 is 14 residues. The germline gives CDR1 SGHVS, CDR2 FQNEAQ. This CDR3 is CASSWVVGGTEAFF. The CDR3 DNA follows: TGTGCCAGCAGCTGGGTGGTGGGGGGTACTGAAGCTTTCTTT.

The V call is TRBV25-1, the J call TRBJ2-5; TRBD2 agrees at 8 bases. The end of the DNA is better explained by TRBJ2-7, so the J call may be wrong. The CDR3 is 15 residues long. The V gene's germline CDR1 is MGHDK and CDR2 SYGVNS. The CDR3 protein is CASNSLAGPSYEQYF. The DNA for the CDR3 is TGTGCCAGCAATTCCTTAGCGGGGCCCTCCTACGAGCAGTACTTC.

There are a few counts of this clone. V is TRBV6-5 and J is TRBJ1-2, with 7 bases identical to TRBD1. The V gene's germline CDR1 is MNHEY and CDR2 SVGAGI. Unmatched junction bases numbered 3, after V lost 6 bases and J lost 2 bases. The CDR3 contains 13 residues. CDR3 sequence: CASRAGGNYGYTF. The CDR3 nucleotides are TGTGCCAGCAGAGCAGGGGGAAACTATGGCTACACCTTC.

This chain links TRBV28 with TRBJ1-1; D might be TRBD1 (6 bases). The ends were cut back, 6 bases at V and 7 bases at J, with 15 bases in the middle. The germline gives CDR1 MDHEN, CDR2 SYDVKM. The CDR3 has 13 residues. CDR3 nucleotides: TGTGCCAGCAGACCCTCTGGCAGGGGTGAAGCTTTCTTT. Its protein product is CASRPSGRGEAFF.

The rearrangement joins TRBV29-1 to TRBJ1-3; D perhaps matches TRBD1 (5 bases). V dropped 2 bases and J dropped 6 bases, with 11 bases sitting between them. The CDR3 has 13 amino acids. Per germline, CDR1 SQVTM and CDR2 ANQGSEA. The CDR3 DNA reads as TGCAGCGTTGAAAATGGAGGGACAAACACCATATATTTT. Translated: CSVENGGTNTIYF.

The chain couples TRBV30 to TRBJ1-5; TRBD1 matches 7 bases. This CDR3 region has 15 residues. V shed 0 bases, J shed 7 bases, and the junction held 9 bases outside the gene matches. From germline, CDR1 is GTSNPN and CDR2 SVGIG (reference sequence). The CDR3 DNA follows: TGTGCCTGGAGTGTAAGGGACAGTAGAGCCCAGCCCCAGCATTTT. This sequence encodes CAWSVRDSRAQPQHF.

The chain uses TRBV11-2 and TRBJ1-1; a weak D match, TRBD1 (5 bases). Deletions cut 2 bases from V and 0 bases from J, with 16 bases between. The germline CDR1 and CDR2 sequences are SGHAT and FQNNGV. This CDR3 contains 17 residues. The CDR3 DNA reads as TGTGCCAGCAGCTTATTCGGGGGGAAGTCACTGAACACTGAAGCTTTCTTT. Amino acid sequence: CASSLFGGKSLNTEAFF. Variable domain in full (rest from reference TRBV11-2 and TRBJ1-1): EAGVAQSPRYKIIEKRQSVAFWCNPISGHATLYWYQQILGQGPKLLIQFQNNGVVDDSQLPKDRFSAERLKGVDSTLKIQPAKLEDSAVYLCASSLFGGKSLNTEAFFGQGTRLTVV.